One and the same sample provided the 9 T cell receptor beta chains below, sequenced in a study of blood T cell repertoires in COVID-19. Some clones are missing from TCRdb's copy, which holds only in-frame ones; the method was immunoSEQ multiplex PCR. The sample gives 100,000 to 120,000 clones, less than 75% of which show up once; 1.8% is in the top ten. The sample taken for sequencing was peripheral blood. The source of these receptors is a woman in her 40s with acute or convalescent COVID-19.

The CDR3 DNA follows: TGTGCCTCAGGGCCTTCTCCGGGCAATCAGCCCCAGCATTTT. It codes for CASGPSPGNQPQHF. The chain has TRBV10-3 and TRBJ1-5; D might be TRBD1 (5 bases). The CDR3 runs 14 residues. Trimming stripped 11 bases from V and 2 bases from J, with 16 bases between. The germline V gene has CDR1 ENHRY and CDR2 SYGVKD.

The chain links TRBV30 to TRBJ1-2; the match to TRBD1 covers 9 bases. Looked up from germline, CDR1 is GTSNPN and CDR2 is SVGIG (reference sequence). V shed 7 bases, J shed 3 bases, and the junction held 6 bases outside the gene matches. The CDR3 runs to 13 residues. CDR3 sequence: CASAWDRDYGYTF. The CDR3 DNA sequence: TGTGCCTCAGCCTGGGACAGGGACTATGGCTACACCTTC.

The V gene is TRBV5-1, the J gene TRBJ1-1; 8 positions match TRBD1. In germline, CDR1 is SGHRS, CDR2 YFSETQ. Trimming removed 5 bases from V and 1 base from J; junction bases left unmatched: 4. This CDR3 region has 14 residues. CDR3 sequence (DNA): TGCGCCAGCAGACCGGGACAGGCGAACACTGAAGCTTTCTTT. It codes for CASRPGQANTEAFF.

The rearrangement uses TRBV5-1 and TRBJ1-3; a weak D match, TRBD1 (5 bases). The CDR3 is 16 amino acids. V shed 4 bases and J shed 0 bases, with 14 bases lying between them. Germline CDR1 SGHRS, CDR2 YFSETQ. CDR3 in DNA: TGCGCCAGCAGCCTAGACCGGACATTCTCTGGAAACACCATATATTTT. Protein: CASSLDRTFSGNTIYF. Full variable domain (remainder filled in from reference TRBV5-1 and TRBJ1-3): KAGVTQTPRYLIKTRGQQVTLSCSPISGHRSVSWYQQTPGQGLQFLFEYFSETQRNKGNFPGRFSGRQFSNSRSEMNVSTLELGDSALYLCASSLDRTFSGNTIYFGEGSWLTVV.

V usage is TRBV6-6 and J usage is TRBJ2-7, with 10 bases aligning to TRBD1. The CDR3 runs 14 residues. V dropped 6 bases and J dropped 4; count of bases not matched to a gene: 6. Germline CDR1 reads MNHNY; CDR2 reads SVGAGI (reference sequence). The CDR3 loop reads CASRRPGQGYEQYF. CDR3 nucleotides: TGTGCCAGCAGACGCCCGGGACAGGGGTACGAGCAGTACTTC.

The chain couples TRBV10-3 to TRBJ2-2, with 9 bases aligning to TRBD1. The CDR3 runs 15 residues. V trimming: 6 bases; J trimming: 2 bases; junction bases outside the gene matches: 4. CDR1 is ENHRY and CDR2 is SYGVKD in the germline V gene. This CDR3 reads CAIRQGAGNTGELFF. The CDR3 nucleotides are TGTGCCATCAGACAGGGGGCGGGAAACACCGGGGAGCTGTTTTTT.

The chain couples TRBV7-9 to TRBJ1-2; TRBD1 matches 7 bases. CDR3 size: 15 residues. The V gene's germline CDR1 is SEHNR and CDR2 FQNEAQ (reference sequence). The ends lost 4 bases at V and 4 bases at J; junction bases unmatched: 9. CDR3 sequence (DNA): TGTGCCAGCAGCTGGGGGACAGTCCCCCCCTATGGCTACACCTTC. Translated, it gives CASSWGTVPPYGYTF.

The chain uses TRBV10-1 and TRBJ2-3; 8 bases map to TRBD1. This CDR3 contains 14 residues. The germline CDR1 and CDR2 sequences are WNHNN and SYGVQD (reference sequence). Unmatched junction bases numbered 8, after V lost 6 bases and J lost 6 bases. CDR3: CASSRTGPTDTQYF. The CDR3 coding sequence is TGCGCCAGCAGCCGGACAGGGCCGACGGATACGCAGTATTTT.

The rearrangement links TRBV20-1 to TRBJ2-7, with D maybe TRBD2 (5 bases). This CDR3 has 16 amino acids. Trimming shortened V by 3 bases and J by 2 bases, and 20 bases separated the two germline ends. Germline CDR1 DFQATT, CDR2 SNEGSKA (reference sequence). The CDR3 DNA sequence: TGCAGTGCTAGTTTTCCCCTAGCCCATGACCCCTACGAGCAGTACTTC. Translation: CSASFPLAHDPYEQYF.